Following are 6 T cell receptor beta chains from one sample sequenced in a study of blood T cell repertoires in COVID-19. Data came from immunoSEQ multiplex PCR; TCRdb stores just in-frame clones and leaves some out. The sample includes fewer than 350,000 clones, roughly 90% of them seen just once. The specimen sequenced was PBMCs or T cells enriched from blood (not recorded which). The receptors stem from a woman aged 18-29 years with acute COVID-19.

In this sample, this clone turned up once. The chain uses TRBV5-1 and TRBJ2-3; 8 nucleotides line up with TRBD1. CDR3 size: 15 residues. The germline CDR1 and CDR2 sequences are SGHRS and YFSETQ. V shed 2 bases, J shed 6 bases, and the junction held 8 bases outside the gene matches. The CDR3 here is CASSFGSYRGDTQYF. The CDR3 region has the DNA TGCGCCAGCAGCTTTGGCAGTTACAGGGGGGATACGCAGTATTTT.

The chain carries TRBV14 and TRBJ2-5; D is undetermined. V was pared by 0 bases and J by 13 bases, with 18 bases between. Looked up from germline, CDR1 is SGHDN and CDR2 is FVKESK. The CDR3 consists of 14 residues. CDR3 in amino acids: CASSQDFAADAPYF. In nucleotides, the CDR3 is TGTGCCAGCAGCCAAGATTTTGCGGCGGATGCCCCGTACTTC.

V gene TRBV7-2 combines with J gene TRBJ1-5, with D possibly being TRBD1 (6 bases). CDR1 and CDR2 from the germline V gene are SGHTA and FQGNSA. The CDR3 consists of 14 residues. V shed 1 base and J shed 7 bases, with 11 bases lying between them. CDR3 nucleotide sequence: TGTGCCAGCAGCTTAGTAGGGGGAAGACAGCCCCAGCATTTT. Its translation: CASSLVGGRQPQHF. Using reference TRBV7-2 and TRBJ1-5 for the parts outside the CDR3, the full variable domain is GAGVSQSPSNKVTEKGKDVELRCDPISGHTALYWYRQSLGQGLEFLIYFQGNSAPDKSGLPSDRFSAERTGGSVSTLTIQRTQQEDSAVYLCASSLVGGRQPQHFGDGTRLSIL.

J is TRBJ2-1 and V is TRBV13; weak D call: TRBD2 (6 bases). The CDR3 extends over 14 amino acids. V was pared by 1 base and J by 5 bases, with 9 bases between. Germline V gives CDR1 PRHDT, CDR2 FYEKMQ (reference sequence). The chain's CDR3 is CASSLVADNNEQFF. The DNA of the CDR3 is TGTGCCAGCAGCTTAGTAGCGGACAACAATGAGCAGTTCTTC.

CDR3 nucleotides: TGCGCCAGCAGTGTGGCTAGCGGGCCTTACTCCTACGAGCAGTACTTC. It is translated as CASSVASGPYSYEQYF. V is TRBV10-1 and J is TRBJ2-7; 8 nucleotides align to TRBD2. J gave up 0 bases and V 4 bases, and 8 bases lay outside the gene matches. CDR1 WNHNN and CDR2 SYGVQD come from the germline V gene (reference sequence). The CDR3 loop spans 16 amino acids.

This chain's CDR3 is CATSDLQTGGEQFF. The CDR3 DNA follows: TGTGCCACCAGTGATTTGCAAACAGGCGGTGAGCAGTTCTTC. The chain has TRBV24-1 and TRBJ2-1, with D tentatively TRBD1 (5 bases). This CDR3 comprises 14 residues. CDR1 is KGHDR and CDR2 is SFDVKD in the germline V gene. Trimming cost V 0 bases and J 9 bases, with 11 bases left between them.